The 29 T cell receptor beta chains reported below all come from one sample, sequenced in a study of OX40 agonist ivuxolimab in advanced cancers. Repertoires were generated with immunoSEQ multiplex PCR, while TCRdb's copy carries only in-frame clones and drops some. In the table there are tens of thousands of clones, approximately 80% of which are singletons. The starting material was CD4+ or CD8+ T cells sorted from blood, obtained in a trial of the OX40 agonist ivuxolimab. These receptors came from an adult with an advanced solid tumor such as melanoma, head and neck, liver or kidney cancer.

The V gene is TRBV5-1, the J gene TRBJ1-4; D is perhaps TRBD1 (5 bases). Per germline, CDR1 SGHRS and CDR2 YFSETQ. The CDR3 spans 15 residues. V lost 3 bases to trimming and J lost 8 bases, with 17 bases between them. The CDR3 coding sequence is TGCGCCAGCAGCTCCCGACAGTTCATAGGGGAAAAACTGTTTTTT. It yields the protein CASSSRQFIGEKLFF.

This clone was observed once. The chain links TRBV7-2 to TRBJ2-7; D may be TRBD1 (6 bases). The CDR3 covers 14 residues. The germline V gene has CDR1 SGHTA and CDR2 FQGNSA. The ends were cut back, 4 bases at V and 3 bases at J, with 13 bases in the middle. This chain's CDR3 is CASSYSTGNYEQYF. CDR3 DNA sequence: TGTGCCAGCAGCTACAGTACAGGGAACTACGAGCAGTACTTC. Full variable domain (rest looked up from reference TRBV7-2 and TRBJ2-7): GAGVSQSPSNKVTEKGKDVELRCDPISGHTALYWYRQSLGQGLEFLIYFQGNSAPDKSGLPSDRFSAERTGGSVSTLTIQRTQQEDSAVYLCASSYSTGNYEQYFGPGTRLTVT.

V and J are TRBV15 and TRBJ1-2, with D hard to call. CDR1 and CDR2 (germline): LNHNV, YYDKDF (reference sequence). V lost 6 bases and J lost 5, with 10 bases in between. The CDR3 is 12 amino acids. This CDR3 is CATSQSQYGYTF. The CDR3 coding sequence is TGTGCCACCAGTCAGTCCCAGTATGGCTACACCTTC.

The CDR3 is CASSPRTGDYEQYF. The CDR3 nucleotides are TGTGCCAGCAGTCCGCGGACAGGGGACTACGAGCAGTACTTC. The chain combines TRBV5-4 with TRBJ2-7; TRBD1 aligns across 9 bases. The CDR3 runs to 14 residues. The germline V gene encodes CDR1 SGHNT and CDR2 YYREEE (reference sequence). V lost 5 bases to trimming and J lost 3 bases; unmatched junction nucleotides: 6.

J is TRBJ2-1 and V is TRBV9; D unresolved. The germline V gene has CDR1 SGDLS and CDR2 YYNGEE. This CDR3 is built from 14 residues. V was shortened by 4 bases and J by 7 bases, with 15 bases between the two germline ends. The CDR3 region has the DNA TGTGCCAGCAGCTTTACTACGTATGGGAATGAGCAGTTCTTC. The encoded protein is CASSFTTYGNEQFF. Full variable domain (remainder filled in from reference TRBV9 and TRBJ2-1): DSGVTQTPKHLITATGQRVTLRCSPRSGDLSVYWYQQSLDQGLQFLIQYYNGEERAKGNILERFSAQQFPDLHSELNLSSLELGDSALYFCASSFTTYGNEQFFGPGTRLTVL.

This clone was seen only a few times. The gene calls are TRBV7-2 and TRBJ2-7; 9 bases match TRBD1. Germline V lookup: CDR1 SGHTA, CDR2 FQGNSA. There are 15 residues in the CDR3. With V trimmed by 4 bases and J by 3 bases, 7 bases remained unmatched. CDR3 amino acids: CASSSLDRGGYEQYF. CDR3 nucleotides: TGTGCCAGCAGCTCCCTGGACAGGGGAGGCTACGAGCAGTACTTC.

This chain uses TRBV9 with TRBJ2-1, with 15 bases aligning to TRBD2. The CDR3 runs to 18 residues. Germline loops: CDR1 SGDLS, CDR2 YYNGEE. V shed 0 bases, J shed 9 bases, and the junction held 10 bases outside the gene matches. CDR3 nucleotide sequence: TGTGCCAGCAGCGTAGGGAGGACTAGCGGGGGGGCGGCGGGTGAGCAGTTCTTC. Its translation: CASSVGRTSGGAAGEQFF.

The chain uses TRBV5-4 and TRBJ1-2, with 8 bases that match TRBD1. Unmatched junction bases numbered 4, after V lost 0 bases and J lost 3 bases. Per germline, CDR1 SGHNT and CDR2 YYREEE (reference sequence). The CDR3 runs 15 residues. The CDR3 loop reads CASSLEQGAYYGYTF. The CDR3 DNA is TGTGCCAGCAGCTTGGAGCAGGGGGCTTACTATGGCTACACCTTC.

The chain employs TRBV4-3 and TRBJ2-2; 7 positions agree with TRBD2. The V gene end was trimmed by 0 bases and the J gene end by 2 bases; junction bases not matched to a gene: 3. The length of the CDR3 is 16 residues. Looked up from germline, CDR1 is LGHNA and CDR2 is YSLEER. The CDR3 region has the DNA TGCGCCAGCAGCCAAGATCCGGGGGGAAACACCGGGGAGCTGTTTTTT. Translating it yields CASSQDPGGNTGELFF.

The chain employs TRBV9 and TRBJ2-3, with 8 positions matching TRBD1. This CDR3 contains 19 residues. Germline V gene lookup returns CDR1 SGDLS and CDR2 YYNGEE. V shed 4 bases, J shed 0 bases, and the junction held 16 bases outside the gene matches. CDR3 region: CASSPRGSQGAPSTDTQYF. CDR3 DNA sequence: TGTGCCAGCAGCCCGAGGGGAAGCCAGGGGGCCCCTAGCACAGATACGCAGTATTTT. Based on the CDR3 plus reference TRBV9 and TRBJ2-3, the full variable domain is DSGVTQTPKHLITATGQRVTLRCSPRSGDLSVYWYQQSLDQGLQFLIQYYNGEERAKGNILERFSAQQFPDLHSELNLSSLELGDSALYFCASSPRGSQGAPSTDTQYFGPGTRLTVL.

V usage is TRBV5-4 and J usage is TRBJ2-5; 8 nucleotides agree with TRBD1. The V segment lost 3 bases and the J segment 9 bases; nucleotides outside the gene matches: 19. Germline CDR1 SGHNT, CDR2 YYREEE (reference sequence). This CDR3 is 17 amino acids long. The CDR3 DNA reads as TGTGCCAGCAGCTCCGGACAGGGCGGTAGAGGGAGGATGGCCCAGTACTTC. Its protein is CASSSGQGGRGRMAQYF.

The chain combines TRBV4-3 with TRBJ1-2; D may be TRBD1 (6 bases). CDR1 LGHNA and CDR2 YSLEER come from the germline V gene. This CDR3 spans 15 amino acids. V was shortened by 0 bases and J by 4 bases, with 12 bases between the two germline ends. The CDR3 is CASSQDRGQPYGYTF. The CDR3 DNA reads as TGCGCCAGCAGCCAAGATAGAGGACAGCCCTATGGCTACACCTTC.

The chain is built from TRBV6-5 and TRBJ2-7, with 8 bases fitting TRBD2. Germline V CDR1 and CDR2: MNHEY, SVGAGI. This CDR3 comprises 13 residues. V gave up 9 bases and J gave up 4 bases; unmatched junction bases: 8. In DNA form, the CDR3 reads TGTGCCAGTACGGGGGGGGCTCCTTACGAGCAGTACTTC. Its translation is CASTGGAPYEQYF.

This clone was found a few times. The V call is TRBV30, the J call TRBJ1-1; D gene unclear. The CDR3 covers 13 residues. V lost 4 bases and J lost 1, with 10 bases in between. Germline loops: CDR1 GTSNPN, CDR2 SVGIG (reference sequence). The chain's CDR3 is CAWIPFRNTEAFF. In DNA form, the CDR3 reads TGTGCCTGGATCCCATTCAGGAACACTGAAGCTTTCTTT.

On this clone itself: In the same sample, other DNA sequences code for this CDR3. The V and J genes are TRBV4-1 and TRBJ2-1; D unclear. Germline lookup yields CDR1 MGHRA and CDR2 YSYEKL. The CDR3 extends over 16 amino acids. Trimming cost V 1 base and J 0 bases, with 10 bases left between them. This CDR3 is CASSQVNLISYNEQFF. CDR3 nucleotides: TGCGCCAGCAGCCAAGTGAACCTGATCTCCTACAATGAGCAGTTCTTC.

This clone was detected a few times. Here the CDR3 reads CASSLWEQPQHF. CDR3 nucleotide sequence: TGTGCCAGCAGCTTATGGGAGCAGCCCCAGCATTTT. The chain couples TRBV5-8 to TRBJ1-5; D gene uncertain. The CDR3 spans 12 residues. Germline V gene data show CDR1 as SGHTS and CDR2 as YDEGEE. V lost 2 bases and J lost 7, with 7 bases in between. Using reference TRBV5-8 and TRBJ1-5 for the parts outside the CDR3, the full variable domain is EAGVTQSPTHLIKTRGQQATLRCSPISGHTSVYWYQQALGLGLQFLLWYDEGEERNRGNFPPRFSGRQFPNYSSELNVNALELEDSALYLCASSLWEQPQHFGDGTRLSIL.

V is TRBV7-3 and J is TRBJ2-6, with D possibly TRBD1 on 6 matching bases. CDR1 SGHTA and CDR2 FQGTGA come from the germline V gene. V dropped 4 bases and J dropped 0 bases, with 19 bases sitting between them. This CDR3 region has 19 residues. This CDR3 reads CASSSRSGTYFSGANVLTF. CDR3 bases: TGTGCCAGCAGCTCCAGGTCGGGGACATACTTCTCTGGGGCCAACGTCCTGACTTTC.

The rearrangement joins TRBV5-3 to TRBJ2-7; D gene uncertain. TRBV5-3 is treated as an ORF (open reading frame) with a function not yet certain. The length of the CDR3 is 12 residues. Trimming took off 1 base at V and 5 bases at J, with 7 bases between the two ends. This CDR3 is CARSLYSHEQYF. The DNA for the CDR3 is TGTGCCAGAAGCTTGTACAGCCACGAGCAGTACTTC.

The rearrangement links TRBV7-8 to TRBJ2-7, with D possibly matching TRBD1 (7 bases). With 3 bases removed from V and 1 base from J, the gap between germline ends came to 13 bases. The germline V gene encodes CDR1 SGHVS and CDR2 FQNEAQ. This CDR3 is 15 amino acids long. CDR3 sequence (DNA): TGTGCCAGCAGCTTCCGACAGGGAGGTTCCTACGAGCAGTACTTC. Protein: CASSFRQGGSYEQYF.

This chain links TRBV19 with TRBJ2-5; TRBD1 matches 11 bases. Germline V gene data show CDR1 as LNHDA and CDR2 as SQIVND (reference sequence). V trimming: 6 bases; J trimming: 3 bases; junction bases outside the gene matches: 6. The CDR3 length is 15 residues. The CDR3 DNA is TGTGCCAGTAGGGATTGGACAGGGGGCGAAGAGACCCAGTACTTC. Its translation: CASRDWTGGEETQYF.

DNA for the CDR3: TGTGCCTCGAACAGGGTGGCAAACGCTGAAGCTTTCTTT. It codes for CASNRVANAEAFF. The chain joins TRBV2 to TRBJ1-1; a possible D gene is TRBD1 (6 bases). The CDR3 is 13 amino acids. Germline CDR1 and CDR2: SNHLY and FYNNEI. Trimming stripped 11 bases from V and 6 bases from J, with 19 bases between.

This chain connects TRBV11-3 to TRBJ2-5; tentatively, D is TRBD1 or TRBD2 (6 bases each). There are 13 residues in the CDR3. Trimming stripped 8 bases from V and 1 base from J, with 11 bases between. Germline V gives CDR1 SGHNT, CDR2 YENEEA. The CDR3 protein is CASARGVQETQYF. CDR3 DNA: TGTGCCAGCGCAAGGGGGGTCCAAGAGACCCAGTACTTC.

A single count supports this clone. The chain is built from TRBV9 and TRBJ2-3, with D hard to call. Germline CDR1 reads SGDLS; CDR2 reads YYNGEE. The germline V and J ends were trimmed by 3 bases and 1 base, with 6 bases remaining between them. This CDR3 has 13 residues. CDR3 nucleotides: TGTGCCAGCAGCGCTACAGGCACAGATACGCAGTATTTT. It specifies CASSATGTDTQYF. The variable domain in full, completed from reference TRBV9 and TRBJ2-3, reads DSGVTQTPKHLITATGQRVTLRCSPRSGDLSVYWYQQSLDQGLQFLIQYYNGEERAKGNILERFSAQQFPDLHSELNLSSLELGDSALYFCASSATGTDTQYFGPGTRLTVL.

The CDR3 spells CASSFSGGVGELFF. As DNA, the CDR3 is TGCGCCAGCAGCTTTAGCGGGGGTGTCGGGGAGCTGTTTTTT. The chain combines TRBV5-1 with TRBJ2-2; TRBD2 matches at 9 bases. Germline CDR1 and CDR2: SGHRS and YFSETQ. V gave up 2 bases and J gave up 7 bases; unmatched junction bases: 3. The CDR3 runs to 14 residues.

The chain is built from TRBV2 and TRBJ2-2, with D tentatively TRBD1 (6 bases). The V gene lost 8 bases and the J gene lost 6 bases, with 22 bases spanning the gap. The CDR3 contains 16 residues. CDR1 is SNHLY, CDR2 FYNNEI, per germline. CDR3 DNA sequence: TGTGCCAGCGTCGAAGCAGGGGTCGGAAAGGCCGGGGAGCTGTTTTTT. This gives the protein CASVEAGVGKAGELFF.

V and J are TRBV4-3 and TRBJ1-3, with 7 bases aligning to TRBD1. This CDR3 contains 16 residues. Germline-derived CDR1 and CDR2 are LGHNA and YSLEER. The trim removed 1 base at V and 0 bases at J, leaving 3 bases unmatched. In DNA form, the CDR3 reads TGCGCCAGCAGCCAAGGCCGGGACAGCTCTGGAAACACCATATATTTT. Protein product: CASSQGRDSSGNTIYF.

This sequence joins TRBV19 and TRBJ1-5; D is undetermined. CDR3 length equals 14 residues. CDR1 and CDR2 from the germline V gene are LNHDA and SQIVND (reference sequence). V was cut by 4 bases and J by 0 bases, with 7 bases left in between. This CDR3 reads CASSRGYSNQPQHF. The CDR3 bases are TGTGCCAGTAGTAGAGGGTATAGCAATCAGCCCCAGCATTTT.

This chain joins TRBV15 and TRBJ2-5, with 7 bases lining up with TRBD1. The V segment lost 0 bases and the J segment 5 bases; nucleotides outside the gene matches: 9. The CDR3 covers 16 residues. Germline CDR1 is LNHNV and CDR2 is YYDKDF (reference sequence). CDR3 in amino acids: CATSRDVQGVEETQYF. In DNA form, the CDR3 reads TGTGCCACCAGCAGAGATGTCCAGGGGGTAGAGGAGACCCAGTACTTC.

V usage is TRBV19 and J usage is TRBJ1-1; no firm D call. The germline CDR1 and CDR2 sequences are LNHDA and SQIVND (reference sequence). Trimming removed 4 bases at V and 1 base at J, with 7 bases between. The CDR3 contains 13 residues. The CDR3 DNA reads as TGTGCCAGTAGTACCCGACGGAACACTGAAGCTTTCTTT. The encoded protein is CASSTRRNTEAFF.